Sequencing of this T cell receptor beta chain was carried out in a study of cytomegalovirus exposure and HLA in healthy donors. Regarding the study as a whole: According to the study, 150 to 200 TCR beta chains were cytomegalovirus-associated.

Data came from immunoSEQ multiplex PCR; TCRdb stores just in-frame clones and leaves some out. Of 190,000 or so clones listed, 65% to 85% are singletons. Germline V gene sequence: CDR1 SEHNR, CDR2 FQNEAQ (reference sequence). The CDR3 totals 15 residues. V shed 1 base and J 3 bases; nucleotides not matched to a gene: 4. Details on this clone: Its antigen remains unknown.

The chain recombines TRBV7-9 with TRBJ2-3; 7 bases agree with TRBD2. Material: PBMCs. The TCR sequence derives from a woman between 18 and 30 years old in good health and CMV-seropositive. The CDR3 is CASSLDRLATDTQYF. The CDR3 bases are TGTGCCAGCAGCTTAGACCGACTAGCAACAGATACGCAGTATTTT.